This T cell receptor beta chain appears in the sequencing data of a study of T cell responses to AZD1222 COVID-19 vaccine. In the case of this clone: Antigen: not known.

General study results and limits: AZD1222 recipients seropositive at baseline numbered only 5 to 7.

Sequencing was performed with immunoSEQ multiplex PCR; in TCRdb, only in-frame clones are kept and a portion is missing. The table has about 120,000 clones, roughly nine tenths seen once; the top ten hold roughly 1.5%. This clonotype was sampled from an adult who received the AZD1222 COVID-19 vaccine. Source: peripheral blood, taken 28 days after the second AZD1222 dose.

CDR3 in amino acids: CASSQTRDNEQFF. CDR3 nucleotide sequence: TGTGCCAGCAGCCAGACCCGGGACAATGAGCAGTTCTTC. The chain joins TRBV3-1 (or the pseudogene TRBV3-2) to TRBJ2-1, with D unresolved. There are 13 residues in the CDR3. Trimming took 3 bases from V and 5 from J, leaving 8 bases between them. Per germline, CDR1 LGHDT and CDR2 YNNKEL (reference sequence).